This TCR beta chain was documented in a study of cytomegalovirus exposure and HLA in healthy donors (TCRdb year 2017). For the wider study: According to an earlier analysis of around 600 of the donors, 150 million to 200 million T cells yielded 95 million to 140 million unique TCR beta sequences and approximately 300 Gb of sequence data. High-throughput TCR immunosequencing, statistical association of individual TCRs with disease status, and machine learning were combined to predict cytomegalovirus infection status. Alongside the repertoire data, information on donor age, sex, ethnicity and CMV serostatus was compiled. Because of strong linkage in the cohort, a handful of DR-DQ haplotypes were treated as single units for association and clustering. HLA typing included class I and class II loci at four-digit resolution. Across 300 to 500 genotyped donors of the cohort, an average of about 220,000 unique TCR beta nucleotide sequences per donor were sequenced, and approximately 19% of those sequences were non-productive. Genome-wide SNP genotypes for about 65% of the 666 donors were used in a later genetic analysis, which treated that subset as a discovery cohort. Among the roughly 400 genotyped donors, around 79% belonged to the genetic ancestry cluster associated with self-reported Caucasian donors. Every repertoire in the discovery cohort had been generated on one and the same sequencing platform. Besides the first cohort of approximately 670 subjects, a separate validation cohort made up of around 120 different subjects was used. The study used immunosequencing to profile the T cell repertoires of around 600 subjects and linked those repertoires to cytomegalovirus serostatus. Typing coverage differed by locus: A, B, C, DRB1 and DQB1 were typed in roughly 620-630 donors, DQA1 in roughly 500, DPA1 in around 600, and DPB1 in just under 490. The study aimed to test whether signatures of past pathogen exposure could be identified by cataloging public T cell receptors. Rather than drawing on any new phenotypic data, the later analysis identified candidate immune exposures from TCR beta sequences and the way those sequences occurred across donors. To decide whether each TCR beta V gene segment behaved as functional or pseudogenic, an earlier analysis of some 580 of the donors relied on high-throughput TCR beta sequencing. About 280 gigabases of sequencing data and 91 million or so unique TCR sequences made up an early release that covered some 640 HLA-typed donors. In a later analysis, previously published TCR beta repertoires from about 640 donors were re-analyzed and high-resolution HLA genotyping was added so that TCR occurrence patterns could be studied.

This clone was detected a few times. The specificity of this receptor is unknown. The sample holds no much larger clone one base away, and base qualities are not on file. In total, roughly 670 healthy bone marrow donors made up the cohort. At the time of sampling, all cohort members were nominally healthy, though unrecorded immune exposures were likely present. The donor was CMV seropositive and belonged to the group of over 250 seropositive cohort members. A peripheral blood sample was provided by each donor, and peripheral blood mononuclear cells were used for TCR beta sequencing. Genomic DNA extraction from the blood cell samples was performed with the Qiagen DNeasy Blood Extraction Kit. Inclusive of the bounding cysteine and phenylalanine, the CDR3 is 16 residues long. Only the CDR3 part of the read is kept: 48 bases, read in frame from the first base. The germline V and J ends show losses of 5 bases and 2 bases respectively, and no gene match explains 10 bases of the junction. CDR1 and CDR2 (SGHVS, FQNEAQ) derive from the germline V gene.

The library was generated by the immunoSEQ multiplex PCR assay. For the multiplex PCR, a mixture combining 60 forward primers for TCR Vbeta segments and 13 reverse primers for TCR Jbeta segments was used. The CDR3 region of rearranged TCR beta genes was amplified from genomic DNA with a multiplex PCR assay. Amplified TCR beta libraries were sequenced as 87-base-pair reads on the Illumina HiSeq System. The authors processed their data as follows. In a later analysis, tens of millions of unique TCR beta chains were counted across the 500 to 850 repertoires, and around 10 million of these chains were shared by at least two donors. Raw reads were error-corrected and collapsed into unique sequences by a nearest-neighbor algorithm in which closely related sequences were merged to remove PCR and sequencing errors. Alignment of CDR3 sequences to IMGT reference sequences was used to assign V, D and J gene segments. For a sequence to be retained, a match of at least six nucleotides was required to both a V gene segment and a J gene segment. A rearrangement was called productive if the CDR3 had no stop codons and remained in frame with V and J, and every other rearrangement was called non-productive. Following IMGT convention, CDR3 was defined as the stretch from the second conserved V-encoded cysteine up to the conserved J-encoded phenylalanine. Sequences without an unambiguous match to a single V gene segment were excluded from the earlier analysis of about 600 of the donors. An earlier analysis of just under 600 of the donors called V segments functional above 56.7% productive rearrangements and segregating when the between-donor standard deviation exceeded 5%. A statistical classification framework was built for diagnosing cytomegalovirus status from the catalog of TCR beta chain sequences. V and J gene assignment, in a later analysis, came from comparing TCR nucleotide sequences with IMGT/GENE-DB human TR gene sequences. In a later analysis, CDR3 sequences and most-parsimonious VDJ recombination scenarios were assigned using the TCRdist pipeline. In a later analysis, every TCR beta chain was defined by the combination of its CDR3 amino acid sequence and its V-gene family, and reads without a unique V-gene family were dropped. As a way to deal with suspected cross-contamination and a sequencing artifact, a later analysis dropped 500 to 700 nucleotide sequences that were highly shared and had low generation probability. A later analysis calculated a clonal expansion index for each public chain from normalized within-repertoire ranks of inferred template counts. In a later analysis, generation probabilities were computed using a VDJ recombination model fitted to out-of-frame rearrangements, and the results were checked against IGoR. In a later analysis, hypergeometric tests were used to score TCR-TCR, TCR-HLA and TCR-CMV co-occurrence, with a repertoire-size bias correction applied to TCR pairs. False discovery rates were estimated in a later analysis by permuting HLA or CMV assignments 20 times. In a later analysis, co-occurring TCRs were grouped using DBSCAN, and TCRdist sequence similarity was added for clustering within HLA-allele-positive subsets. For co-occurrence clustering, repertoires with fewer than 30,000 or more than 120,000 public chains were excluded, along with several repertoires with anomalous nucleotide sharing. TCRdb stores this immuneACCESS table with in-frame sequences only. Part of the clones is absent; in the studies checked, under half of the shortfall reflects unresolved V genes, and no reason is known for the rest. The DNA was the basis for D and trimming; V, J and clone size are from that table. The sample contains 60,000 to 85,000 clones, roughly 82% of them found a single time. Around 10% of the sample goes to the ten largest clones.

General study outcomes and caveats: Because counts were too low, roughly 16 rarely observed V segments, including chromosome 9 orphons, were excluded from the earlier analysis of a few hundred of the donors. Because some donors lacked HLA typing at each locus, the association tests relied only on the typed subset. In a later analysis, the rate of TCR association differed among HLA loci, with DRB1 alleles having the most associated TCRs and HLA-C alleles having the fewest. In a later analysis, 16,951 TCR beta sequences were associated with specific HLA alleles at a false discovery rate of 0.05. While some public TCRs were present in many individuals, most TCR sequences turned up only very rarely across donors. When HLA alleles, especially DR and DQ, strongly co-occurred, attributing TCR associations to individual alleles was difficult. Compared with the roughly 700-donor mean, donors in an Asian-associated ancestry cluster had fewer N-insertions in productive TCRs, according to a later genetic analysis. Only TCR beta chains were sequenced in this cohort, and the absence of alpha or paired-chain data limited detectable features. According to a later analysis, most CMV-associated TCR beta chains appeared to be HLA-restricted, and the HLA associations seemed to be driven largely by CMV exposure. In a later analysis, HLA-associated TCR beta chains showed more clonal expansion and lower generation probabilities than non-associated chains that were equally common. The study listed approximately 160 TCR beta chains as associated with cytomegalovirus. A further reported finding was that TCR beta sequences accurately predicted the HLA-A and HLA-B alleles for most subjects in the first cohort. Some IMGT-functional V segments, including TRBV6-2 and TRBV6-3, could not be told apart with the 87-base-pair reads, so those segments were excluded. Correlated functional status among segregating V segments might reflect linkage disequilibrium, but an unknown experimental factor could not be ruled out. In a later analysis, several top co-occurrence clusters were reported to appear linked to parvovirus B19, influenza, CMV and Epstein-Barr virus. In vitro tests confirmed that a few of the cytomegalovirus-associated TCR beta chains recognize cytomegalovirus antigens. A cluster of highly shared sequence variants was judged likely to be a technical artifact of the sequencing pipeline. In both the original and validation cohorts, the classifier was reported to diagnose cytomegalovirus status with high specificity and sensitivity. The authors suggested that the approach could potentially be extended to other disease states and immunological phenotypes. In a later genetic analysis, a missense DCLRE1C variant was associated with V-gene and J-gene trimming of TCR beta chains, and the association was replicated in an independent cohort. In an earlier analysis of roughly 560 of the donors, most TCR beta V segments were observed in productive rearrangements about 87% or about 30% of the time, broadly matching IMGT annotations. The presence/absence analyses assumed that sequencing depth was roughly uniform across donors, and that assumption may not be true. Immune exposure information for the cohort was limited to CMV serostatus.

The chain joins TRBV7-8 to TRBJ2-3, with 7 bases matching TRBD1. The receptor was isolated from a male donor in good health and CMV-seropositive. The sequencing input was PBMCs. The DNA reads as follows: TGTGCCAGCAGCCCCGGGACAGCCCCTTACACAGATACGCAGTATTTT. It encodes CASSPGTAPYTDTQYF.